The rows below give T cell receptor beta chains drawn from one sample of a study of T cell responses to AZD1222 COVID-19 vaccine. The data were produced by immunoSEQ multiplex PCR, yet TCRdb's version contains in-frame clones alone and is incomplete. The sample includes more than 120,000 clones, approximately 89% of them seen just once. The sequenced sample was peripheral blood, obtained 28 days after the second AZD1222 dose. These receptors were collected from an adult who received the AZD1222 COVID-19 vaccine. CDR3s include the opening cysteine and the closing phenylalanine or tryptophan. The D gene is left open where the match is weak. Clone size is given for some rows only: seen once, a few or many times, or a class if the clone is expanded.

>TRBJ1-1|NA|NA|TRBV20-1
TGCAGTGCTAGTTGGACGGGGGAAGCTTTCTTT
CSASWTGEAFF
>TRBJ2-6|NA|NA|TRBV7-2
TGTGCCAGCAGCTTGCAGGGATACTCTGGGGCCAACGTCCTGACTTTC
CASSLQGYSGANVLTF
>TRBJ2-7|NA|NA|TRBV6-2/TRBV6-3
TGTGCCAGCAGTCACGCCGTAGGAACTTCTCCTTACGAGCAGTACTTC
CASSHAVGTSPYEQYF
>TRBJ2-1|NA|NA|TRBV27
TGTGCCAGCAGTTATTCTAGCGACTCCTACAATGAGCAGTTCTTC
CASSYSSDSYNEQFF
>TRBJ2-1|NA|TRBD2|TRBV11-2
TGTGCCAGCGATAGCGGGAGGCTCGAACACGATGAGCAGTTCTTC
CASDSGRLEHDEQFF
>TRBJ2-1|NA|NA|TRBV10-3
TGTGCCATCACGACGGGTCTGGGCAATGAGCAGTTCTTC
CAITTGLGNEQFF
>TRBJ2-1|NA|NA|TRBV30
TGTGCCTGGAGTCGATCATATGAGCAGTTCTTC
CAWSRSYEQFF
>TRBJ1-3|NA|NA|TRBV14
TGTGCCAGCAGCCAAGGACCGGCTGCTGGAAACACCATATATTTT
CASSQGPAAGNTIYF
>TRBJ1-1|NA|NA|TRBV21-1
TGTGCCAGCAGCACGCGCATGAACACTGAAGCTTTCTTT
CASSTRMNTEAFF
>TRBJ2-7|NA|NA|TRBV6-5
TGTGCCAGCAGCCTACAGAGCTCCTACGAGCAGTACTTC
CASSLQSSYEQYF
>TRBJ2-7|NA|TRBD2|TRBV2
TGTGCCAGCAGTGACGGCGGGAGTGCTTACGAGCAGTACTTC
CASSDGGSAYEQYF
>TRBJ2-1|NA|TRBD2|TRBV28
TGTGCCAGCAGCATAGCGGGAGCGATGTACAATGAGCAGTTCTTC
CASSIAGAMYNEQFF
>TRBJ1-1|NA|TRBD1|TRBV7-3
TGTGCCAGCAGCCCGGCTCCTACAGGGGTCGGCACTGAAGCTTTCTTT
CASSPAPTGVGTEAFF
>TRBJ1-3|NA|NA|TRBV19
TGTGCCAGTAGCATACAGGGAGGCTCTGGAAACACCATATATTTT
CASSIQGGSGNTIYF
>TRBJ1-2|NA|NA|TRBV29-1
TGCAGCGCGACAGGTCGGGGTTTTTTTAGGGGCTACACCTTC
CSATGRGFFRGYTF
>TRBJ1-1|NA|TRBD1|TRBV15
TGTGCCACCAGCAGCGGAGGGACAGGGGGTACTGAAGCTTTCTTT
CATSSGGTGGTEAFF
>TRBJ2-3|NA|TRBD2|TRBV5-1
TGCGCCAGCACATATAGCGGGAGGGTGGTGGATACGCAGTATTTT
CASTYSGRVVDTQYF
>TRBJ2-5|NA|NA|TRBV5-4
TGTGCCAGCAGCCCTTGGACAGAAGAGACCCAGTACTTC
CASSPWTEETQYF
>TRBJ2-1|NA|NA|TRBV5-6
TGTGCCAGCAGCTCCCCAGGGGATTACAATGAGCAGTTCTTC
CASSSPGDYNEQFF
>TRBJ2-3|NA|NA|TRBV11-2
TGTGCCAGCAGCTTAGTCGACAGGATCACAGATACGCAGTATTTT
CASSLVDRITDTQYF
>TRBJ2-7|NA|NA|TRBV7-8
TGTGCCAGCAGCTTAGGCCGACGGGGACACTACGAGCAGTACTTC
CASSLGRRGHYEQYF
>TRBJ2-7|NA|TRBD1|TRBV10-3
TGTGCCATCAGTGAGGGGACAGGGCCCCTCGCGAGACAGTACTTC
CAISEGTGPLARQYF
>TRBJ1-1|NA|NA|TRBV28
TGTGCCAGTCCAGGGCGATTGGGCACTGAAGCTTTCTTT
CASPGRLGTEAFF
>TRBJ1-1|NA|TRBD1|TRBV3-1/TRBV3-2
TGTGCCAGCAGCCCCAGGGTCCAGGGGGCGTATTATGATGAAGCTTTCTTT
CASSPRVQGAYYDEAFF
>TRBJ1-6|once|TRBD1|TRBV2
TGTGCCAGCAGTGAAGCTAGACCCGGGACAGGGAATTCACCCCTCCACTTT
CASSEARPGTGNSPLHF
>TRBJ2-6|NA|TRBD1|TRBV13
TGTGCCAGCAGCGCCGCCGGGGGGAGGACAGGGGTCTCGCGGGCTGTCCCCGGGGCCAACGTCCTGACTTTC
CASSAAGGRTGVSRAVPGANVLTF
>TRBJ1-2|medium-sized|NA|TRBV11-2
TGTGCCAGCAGCCTGGGGGAGAAAGGCTATGGCTACACCTTC
CASSLGEKGYGYTF
>TRBJ2-1|NA|TRBD2|TRBV5-8
TGTGCCAGCAGCTTGGCCCTGACTAGCGGGAGAGTCTTGGATCAGTTCTTC
CASSLALTSGRVLDQFF
>TRBJ2-7|NA|NA|TRBV25-1
TGTGCCAGCAGTGATGCGGGATCCTACGAGCAGTACTTC
CASSDAGSYEQYF
>TRBJ2-3|NA|NA|TRBV4-1
TGCGCCAGCAGCCAAGTTGACGGGGCCTACACAGATACGCAGTATTTT
CASSQVDGAYTDTQYF
>TRBJ2-6|NA|TRBD1|TRBV18
TGTGCCAGCTCCACAGGGGGTGGGGCCAACGTCCTGACTTTC
CASSTGGGANVLTF
>TRBJ2-1|NA|TRBD2|TRBV9
TGTGCCAGCAGCGTGCGACGGGAGGGCGGCGACAATGAGCAGTTCTTC
CASSVRREGGDNEQFF
>TRBJ1-1|NA|NA|TRBV24-1
TGTGCCACCAGTGACTCCGGGCGTGAAGCTTTCTTT
CATSDSGREAFF
>TRBJ1-5|NA|NA|TRBV19
TGTGCCAGTAGTCCCCCCGCGACAGCGCGTTTTCAGCCCCAGCATTTT
CASSPPATARFQPQHF
>TRBJ1-5|NA|NA|TRBV25-1
TGTGCCAGCATCCACAGGCGGCCCGATTATAGCAATCAGCCCCAGCATTTT
CASIHRRPDYSNQPQHF
>TRBJ2-1|NA|NA|TRBV10-3
TGTGCCATCAGTGGGCCGGTTAACAATGAGCAGTTCTTC
CAISGPVNNEQFF
>TRBJ1-2|few|TRBD1|TRBV30
TGTGCCTCCGGGACAGGGGGAGGCTACACCTTC
CASGTGGGYTF
>TRBJ2-7|NA|TRBD2|TRBV6-5
TGTGCCAGCAGTTCGACTAGCGGGAGGAACTACGAGCAGTACTTC
CASSSTSGRNYEQYF